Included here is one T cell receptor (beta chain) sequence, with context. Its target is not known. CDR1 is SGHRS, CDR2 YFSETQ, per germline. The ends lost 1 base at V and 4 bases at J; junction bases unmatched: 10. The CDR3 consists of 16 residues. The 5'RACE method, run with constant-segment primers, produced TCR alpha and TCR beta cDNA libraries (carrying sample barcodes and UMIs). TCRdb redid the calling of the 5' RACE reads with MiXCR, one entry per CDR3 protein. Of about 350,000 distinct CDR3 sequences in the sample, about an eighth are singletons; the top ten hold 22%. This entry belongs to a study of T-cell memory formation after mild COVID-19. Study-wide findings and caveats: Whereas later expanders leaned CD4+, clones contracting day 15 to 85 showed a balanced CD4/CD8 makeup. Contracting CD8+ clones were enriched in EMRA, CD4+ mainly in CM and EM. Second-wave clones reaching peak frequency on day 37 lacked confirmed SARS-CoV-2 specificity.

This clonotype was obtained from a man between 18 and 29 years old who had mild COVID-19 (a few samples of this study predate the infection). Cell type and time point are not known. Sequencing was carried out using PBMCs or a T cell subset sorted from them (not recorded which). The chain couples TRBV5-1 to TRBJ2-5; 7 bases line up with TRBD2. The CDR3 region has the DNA TGCGCCAGCAGCTTGTCTAGGCCGGGGGAGGGAGAGACCCAGTACTTC. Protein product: CASSLSRPGEGETQYF.